This T cell receptor (beta chain) appears in the sequencing data of a study of control samples from healthy donors and cancer patients. Some clones are missing from TCRdb's copy, which holds only in-frame ones; the method was immunoSEQ multiplex PCR. The data show around 130,000 clones, about 92% seen once. The sequence came from a man over 45 with head and neck cancer. The sequenced sample was PBMCs.

CDR3 sequence reads: CASSLGAGSYGYTF. In nucleotides, the CDR3 is TGCGCCAGCAGCTTGGGTGCCGGATCCTATGGCTACACCTTC. The chain has TRBV5-1 and TRBJ1-2; D is ambiguous. V was trimmed by 0 bases and J by 4 bases, leaving 10 bases between them. The germline V gene has CDR1 SGHRS and CDR2 YFSETQ. This CDR3 spans 14 amino acids.